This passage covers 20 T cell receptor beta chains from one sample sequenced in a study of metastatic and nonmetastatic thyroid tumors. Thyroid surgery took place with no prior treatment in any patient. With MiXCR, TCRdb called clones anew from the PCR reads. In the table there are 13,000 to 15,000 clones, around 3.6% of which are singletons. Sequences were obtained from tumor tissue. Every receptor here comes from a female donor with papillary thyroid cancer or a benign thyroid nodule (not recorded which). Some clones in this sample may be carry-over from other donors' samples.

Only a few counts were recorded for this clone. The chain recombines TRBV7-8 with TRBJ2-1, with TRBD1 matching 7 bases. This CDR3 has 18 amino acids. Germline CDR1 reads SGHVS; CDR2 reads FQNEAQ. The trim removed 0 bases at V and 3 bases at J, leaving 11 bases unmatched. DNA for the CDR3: TGTGCCAGCAGCTTAGCTTATCCCGGGACAGAAATCTACAATGAGCAGTTCTTC. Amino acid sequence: CASSLAYPGTEIYNEQFF. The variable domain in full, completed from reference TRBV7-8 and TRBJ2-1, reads GAGVSQSPRYKVAKRGQDVALRCDPISGHVSLFWYQQALGQGPEFLTYFQNEAQLDKSGLPSDRFFAERPEGSVSTLKIQRTQQEDSAVYLCASSLAYPGTEIYNEQFFGPGTRLTVL.

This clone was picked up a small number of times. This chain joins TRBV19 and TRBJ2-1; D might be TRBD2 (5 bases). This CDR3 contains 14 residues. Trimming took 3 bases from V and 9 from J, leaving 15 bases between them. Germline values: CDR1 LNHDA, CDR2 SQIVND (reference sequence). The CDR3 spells CASSIEYSGSEQFF. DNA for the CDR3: TGTGCCAGTAGTATTGAATATTCGGGAAGTGAGCAGTTCTTC.

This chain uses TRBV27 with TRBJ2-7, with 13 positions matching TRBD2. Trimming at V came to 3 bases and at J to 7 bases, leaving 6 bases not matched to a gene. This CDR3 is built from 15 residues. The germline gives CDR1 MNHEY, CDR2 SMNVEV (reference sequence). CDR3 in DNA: TGTGCCAGCAGTTTCTCCGGGACTAGCGGGATTGAGCAGTACTTC. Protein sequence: CASSFSGTSGIEQYF.

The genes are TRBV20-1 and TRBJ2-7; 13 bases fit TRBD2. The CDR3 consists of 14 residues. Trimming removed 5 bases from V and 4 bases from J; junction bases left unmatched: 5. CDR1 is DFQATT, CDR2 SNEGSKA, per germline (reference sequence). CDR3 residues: CSAPRTSGSYEQYF. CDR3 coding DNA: TGCAGTGCTCCTAGGACTAGCGGGAGTTACGAGCAGTACTTC.

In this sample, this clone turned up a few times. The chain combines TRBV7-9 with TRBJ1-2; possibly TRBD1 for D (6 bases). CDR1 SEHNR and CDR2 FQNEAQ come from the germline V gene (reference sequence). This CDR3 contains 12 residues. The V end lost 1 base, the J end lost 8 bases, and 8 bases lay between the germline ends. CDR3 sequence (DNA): TGTGCCAGCAGCTTAGACGGGGGCGGCTACACCTTC. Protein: CASSLDGGGYTF.

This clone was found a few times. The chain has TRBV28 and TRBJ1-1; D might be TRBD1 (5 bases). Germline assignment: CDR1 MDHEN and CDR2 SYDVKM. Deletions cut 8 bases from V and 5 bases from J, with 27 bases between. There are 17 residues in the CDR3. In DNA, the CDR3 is TGTGCCAGCGCCTTAAGTGGCGGGGCGGGAGAGAAGACTGAAGCTTTCTTT. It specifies CASALSGGAGEKTEAFF.

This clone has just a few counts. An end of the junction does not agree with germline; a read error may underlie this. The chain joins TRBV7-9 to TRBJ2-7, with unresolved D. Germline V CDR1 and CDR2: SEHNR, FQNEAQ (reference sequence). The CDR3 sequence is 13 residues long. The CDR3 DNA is TGTGCCAGCAGCTTTGGTGTTGTTAACGAGGAGTACTTC. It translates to CASSFGVVNEEYF.

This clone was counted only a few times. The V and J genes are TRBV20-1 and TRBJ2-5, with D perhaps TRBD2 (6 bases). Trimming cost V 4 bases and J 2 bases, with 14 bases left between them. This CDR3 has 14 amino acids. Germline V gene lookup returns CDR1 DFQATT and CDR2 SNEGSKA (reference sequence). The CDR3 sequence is CSATADYQQETQYF. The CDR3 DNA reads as TGCAGTGCTACAGCGGACTACCAGCAAGAGACCCAGTACTTC.

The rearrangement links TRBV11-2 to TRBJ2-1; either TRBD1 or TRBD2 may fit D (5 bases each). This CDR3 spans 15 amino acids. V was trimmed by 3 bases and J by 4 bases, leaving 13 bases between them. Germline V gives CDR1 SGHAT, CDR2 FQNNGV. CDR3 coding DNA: TGTGCCAGCAGCTTCGGGACGGCAGGATACAATGAGCAGTTCTTC. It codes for CASSFGTAGYNEQFF.

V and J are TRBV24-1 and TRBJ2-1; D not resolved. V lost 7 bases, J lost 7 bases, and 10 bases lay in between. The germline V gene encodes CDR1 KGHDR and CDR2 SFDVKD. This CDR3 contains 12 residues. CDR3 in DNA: TGTGCCACCAGGCCGGGTGGGAATGAGCAGTTCTTC. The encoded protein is CATRPGGNEQFF.

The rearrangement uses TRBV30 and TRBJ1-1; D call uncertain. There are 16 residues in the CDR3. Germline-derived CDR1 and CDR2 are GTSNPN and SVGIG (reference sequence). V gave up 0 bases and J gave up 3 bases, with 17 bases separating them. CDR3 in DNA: TGTGCCTGGAGTGTATTCGTACGAGGGAGGGACACTGAAGCTTTCTTT. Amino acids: CAWSVFVRGRDTEAFF.

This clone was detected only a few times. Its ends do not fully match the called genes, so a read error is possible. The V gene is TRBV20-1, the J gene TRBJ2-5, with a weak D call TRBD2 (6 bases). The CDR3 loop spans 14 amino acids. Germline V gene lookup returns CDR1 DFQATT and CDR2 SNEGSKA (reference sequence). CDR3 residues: CSAKGTPPQGTQYF. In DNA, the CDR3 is TGCAGTGCTAAGGGGACTCCGCCTCAAGGGACCCAGTACTTC.

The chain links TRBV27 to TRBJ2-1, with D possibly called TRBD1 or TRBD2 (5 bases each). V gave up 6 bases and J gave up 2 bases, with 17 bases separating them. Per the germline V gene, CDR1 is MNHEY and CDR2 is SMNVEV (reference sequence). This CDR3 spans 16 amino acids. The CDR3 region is CASRPQGEGPYNEQFF. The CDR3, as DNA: TGTGCCAGCAGACCCCAGGGCGAGGGGCCCTACAATGAGCAGTTCTTC.

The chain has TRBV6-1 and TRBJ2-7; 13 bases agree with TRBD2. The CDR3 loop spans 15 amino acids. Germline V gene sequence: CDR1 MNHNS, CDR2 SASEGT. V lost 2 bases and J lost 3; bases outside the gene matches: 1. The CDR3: CASSERTSGSYEQYF. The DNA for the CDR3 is TGTGCCAGCAGTGAAAGGACTAGCGGGAGCTACGAGCAGTACTTC.

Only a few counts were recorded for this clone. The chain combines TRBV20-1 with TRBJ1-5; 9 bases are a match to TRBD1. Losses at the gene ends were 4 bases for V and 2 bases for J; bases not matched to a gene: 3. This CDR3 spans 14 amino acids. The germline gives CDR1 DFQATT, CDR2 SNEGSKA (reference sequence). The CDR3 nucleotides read TGCAGTGCTAACAGGGGGCTTGGCAATCAGCCCCAGCATTTT. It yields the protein CSANRGLGNQPQHF.

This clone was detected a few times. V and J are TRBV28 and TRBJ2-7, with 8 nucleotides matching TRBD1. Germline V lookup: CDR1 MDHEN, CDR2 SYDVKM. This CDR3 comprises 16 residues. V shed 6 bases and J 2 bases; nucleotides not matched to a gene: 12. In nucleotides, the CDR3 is TGTGCCAGCAGCCCAACAGGGGGTAGAGGGCCCTACGAGCAGTACTTC. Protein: CASSPTGGRGPYEQYF.

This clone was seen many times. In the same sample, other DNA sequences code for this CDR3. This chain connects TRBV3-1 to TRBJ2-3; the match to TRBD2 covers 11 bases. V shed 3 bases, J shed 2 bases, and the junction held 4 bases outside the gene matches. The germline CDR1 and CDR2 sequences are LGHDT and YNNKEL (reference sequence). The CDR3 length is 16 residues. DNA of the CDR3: TGTGCCAGCAGCCAGAGGACTAGCGGGTCCACAGATACGCAGTATTTT. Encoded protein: CASSQRTSGSTDTQYF.

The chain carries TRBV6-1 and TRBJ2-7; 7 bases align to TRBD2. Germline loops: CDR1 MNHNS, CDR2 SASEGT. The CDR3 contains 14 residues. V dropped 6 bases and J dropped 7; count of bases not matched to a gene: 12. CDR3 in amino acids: CASRHRGGVGEQYF. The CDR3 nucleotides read TGTGCCAGCAGACATCGGGGAGGGGTGGGGGAGCAGTACTTC.

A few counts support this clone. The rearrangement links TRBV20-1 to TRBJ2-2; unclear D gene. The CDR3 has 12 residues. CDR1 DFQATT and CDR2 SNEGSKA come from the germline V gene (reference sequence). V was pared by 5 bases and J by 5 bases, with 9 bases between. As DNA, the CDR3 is TGCAGTGCTTACTGGCGAACCGGGGAGCTGTTTTTT. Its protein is CSAYWRTGELFF.

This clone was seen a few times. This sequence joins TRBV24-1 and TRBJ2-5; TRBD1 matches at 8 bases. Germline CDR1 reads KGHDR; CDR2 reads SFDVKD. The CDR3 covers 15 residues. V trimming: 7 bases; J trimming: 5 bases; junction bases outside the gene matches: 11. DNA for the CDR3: TGTGCCACCAGCACAGCCCAGGGGGCCTCGGAGACCCAGTACTTC. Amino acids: CATSTAQGASETQYF.